This T cell receptor beta chain was documented in a study of shared clonotypes between healthy human individuals. The study drew its donors from healthy HIV-negative adults without recent acute infections or vaccinations. Libraries were prepared by immunoSEQ multiplex PCR; TCRdb keeps only in-frame clonotypes and omits some of them. This repertoire shows more than 2 million clones, under 97% found once; its top ten account for roughly 0.13%. Germline lookup yields CDR1 LNHDA and CDR2 SQIVND (reference sequence). The CDR3 is made up of 15 amino acids. The trim removed 1 base at V and 5 bases at J, leaving 7 bases unmatched.

The sample was naive CD4+ T cells sorted from blood. Stated subset: CD45RA+ positively selected. The rearrangement links TRBV19 to TRBJ2-5; 7 bases are a match to TRBD1. The clonotype was recovered from a man aged 18 to 35 in good health. This chain's CDR3 is CASSIGTGGRETQYF. The CDR3 DNA reads as TGTGCCAGTAGTATAGGGACAGGAGGAAGGGAGACCCAGTACTTC. Combining the CDR3 with reference TRBV19 and TRBJ2-5 gives the whole variable domain DGGITQSPKYLFRKEGQNVTLSCEQNLNHDAMYWYRQDPGQGLRLIYYSQIVNDFQKGDIAEGYSVSREKKESFPLTVTSAQKNPTAFYLCASSIGTGGRETQYFGPGTRLLVL.